The 27 T cell receptor beta chains in this list originate from one sample, sequenced in a study of blood T cell repertoires in COVID-19. TCRdb keeps only in-frame clones here, not all; method: immunoSEQ multiplex PCR. Of 150,000 to 200,000 clones detected, roughly 83% appear once; the ten largest clones hold approximately 13%. Sequencing used PBMCs or T cells enriched from blood (not recorded which). The receptors here all came from a woman aged 55-70 years who had recovered from COVID-19.

The chain couples TRBV2 to TRBJ2-3; a possible D gene is TRBD2 (6 bases). CDR3 size: 13 residues. Per the germline V gene, CDR1 is SNHLY and CDR2 is FYNNEI. V was clipped by 7 bases and J by 4 bases, with 12 bases between them. CDR3 sequence: CASTPASADTQYF. CDR3 bases: TGTGCCAGCACGCCTGCTAGCGCAGATACGCAGTATTTT. Supplemented by reference TRBV2 and TRBJ2-3, the full variable domain reads EPEVTQTPSHQVTQMGQEVILRCVPISNHLYFYWYRQILGQKVEFLVSFYNNEISEKSEIFDDQFSVERPDGSNFTLKIRSTKLEDSAMYFCASTPASADTQYFGPGTRLTVL.

This sequence joins TRBV28 and TRBJ1-1, with D possibly matching TRBD1 (5 bases). Trimming removed 5 bases from V and 1 base from J, with 14 bases in between. The CDR3 sequence is 15 residues long. From germline, CDR1 is MDHEN and CDR2 SYDVKM. Here the CDR3 reads CASSPASGGNTEAFF. CDR3 coding DNA: TGTGCCAGCAGTCCCGCCTCGGGGGGGAACACTGAAGCTTTCTTT. The variable domain in full, completed from reference TRBV28 and TRBJ1-1, reads DVKVTQSSRYLVKRTGEKVFLECVQDMDHENMFWYRQDPGLGLRLIYFSYDVKMKEKGDIPEGYSVSREKKERFSLILESASTNQTSMYLCASSPASGGNTEAFFGQGTRLTVV.

V and J are TRBV9 and TRBJ2-1; D is undetermined. Trimming stripped 3 bases from V and 0 bases from J, with 10 bases between. CDR1 and CDR2 from the germline V gene are SGDLS and YYNGEE. The CDR3 has 15 residues. CDR3 in DNA: TGTGCCAGCAGCGCCGACACGTTCTCCTACAATGAGCAGTTCTTC. Encoded protein: CASSADTFSYNEQFF. Based on the CDR3 plus reference TRBV9 and TRBJ2-1, the full variable domain is DSGVTQTPKHLITATGQRVTLRCSPRSGDLSVYWYQQSLDQGLQFLIQYYNGEERAKGNILERFSAQQFPDLHSELNLSSLELGDSALYFCASSADTFSYNEQFFGPGTRLTVL.

The chain links TRBV10-1 to TRBJ2-5, with D possibly being TRBD1 (5 bases). This CDR3 spans 14 amino acids. With 0 bases removed from V and 1 base from J, the gap between germline ends came to 6 bases. In germline, CDR1 is WNHNN, CDR2 SYGVQD (reference sequence). The DNA of the CDR3 is TGCGCCAGCAGTGAGTCAACAGGCCAAGAGACCCAGTACTTC. This encodes CASSESTGQETQYF.

CDR3 residues: CASSQEGHLSGNTIYF. CDR3 coding DNA: TGTGCCAGCAGCCAAGAGGGACACCTCTCTGGAAACACCATATATTTT. The chain has TRBV3-1 (or the pseudogene TRBV3-2) and TRBJ1-3; D perhaps matches TRBD1 (6 bases). Germline V gene sequence: CDR1 LGHDT, CDR2 YNNKEL (reference sequence). This CDR3 contains 16 residues. V was trimmed by 0 bases and J by 0 bases, leaving 9 bases between them.

The chain is built from TRBV21-1 and TRBJ1-6. TRBV21-1 is labeled a pseudogene. CDR3 length equals 17 residues. CDR3 protein: CASSFTGGAQFNSPLHF. The DNA of the CDR3 is TGTGCCAGCAGCTTTACGGGAGGGGCCCAATTTAATTCACCCCTCCACTTT.

The chain joins TRBV12-2 to TRBJ1-5; TRBD1 reflects the table's D call only, with no check against the DNA. TRBV12-2 is marked as a pseudogene. The CDR3 is 17 residues long. CDR3 DNA: TGTGCAAGTCGCCCGACGCAGGGGTGCCATAGCAATCAGCCCCAGCATTTT. Its translation: CASRPTQGCHSNQPQHF.

The genes are TRBV28 and TRBJ2-1, with D maybe TRBD2 (6 bases). Germline-derived CDR1 and CDR2 are MDHEN and SYDVKM. V was trimmed by 1 base and J by 9 bases, leaving 10 bases between them. The CDR3 has 13 residues. The CDR3 is CASSLFAEGEQFF. The CDR3 DNA reads as TGTGCCAGCAGTTTATTCGCGGAGGGTGAGCAGTTCTTC.

The chain joins TRBV19 to TRBJ1-5; no definite D call. Germline CDR1 LNHDA, CDR2 SQIVND (reference sequence). The ends were cut back, 1 base at V and 5 bases at J, with 9 bases in the middle. The CDR3 loop spans 14 amino acids. The CDR3 sequence: CASSIGESYQPQHF. CDR3 coding DNA: TGTGCCAGTAGTATAGGAGAGTCCTATCAGCCCCAGCATTTT.

The rearrangement uses TRBV15 and TRBJ2-1, with 9 bases matching TRBD2. CDR1 and CDR2 from the germline V gene are LNHNV and YYDKDF (reference sequence). CDR3 length equals 18 residues. V shed 0 bases, J shed 2 bases, and the junction held 8 bases outside the gene matches. The CDR3, as DNA: TGTGCCACCAGCAGAGAAGGGCGCGGGAGGGCAGCCTACAATGAGCAGTTCTTC. It specifies CATSREGRGRAAYNEQFF.

This clone was observed a single time. The J gene is TRBJ2-1, the V gene TRBV19; 7 nucleotides match TRBD2. With 2 bases clipped from V and 3 bases from J, the junction kept 7 bases outside the gene matches. CDR1 is LNHDA, CDR2 SQIVND, per germline (reference sequence). This CDR3 has 16 residues. The chain's CDR3 is CASSILASGLYNEQFF. DNA of the CDR3: TGTGCCAGTAGTATATTGGCTAGCGGCCTCTACAATGAGCAGTTCTTC. The whole variable domain, filled in from reference TRBV19 and TRBJ2-1, reads DGGITQSPKYLFRKEGQNVTLSCEQNLNHDAMYWYRQDPGQGLRLIYYSQIVNDFQKGDIAEGYSVSREKKESFPLTVTSAQKNPTAFYLCASSILASGLYNEQFFGPGTRLTVL.

The chain uses TRBV10-2 and TRBJ1-3, with TRBD1 matching over 7 bases. With V trimmed by 6 bases and J by 3 bases, 8 bases remained unmatched. The germline V gene encodes CDR1 WSHSY and CDR2 SAAADI. This CDR3 has 15 residues. The CDR3 DNA reads as TGCGCCAGCAGGGGCGCGACAGGGTTTGGAAACACCATATATTTT. This codes for CASRGATGFGNTIYF.

CDR3 in DNA: TGTGCCAGCGCGAAACAGGGAGTAATTGACGAGCAGTACTTC. Protein product: CASAKQGVIDEQYF. The chain employs TRBV2 and TRBJ2-7, with D tentatively TRBD1 (6 bases). Germline values: CDR1 SNHLY, CDR2 FYNNEI. This CDR3 is built from 14 residues. Between the trimmed V and J ends, which lost 8 bases and 5 bases, there was a span of 19 bases.

The J gene is TRBJ2-3, the V gene TRBV5-1; 8 bases are a match to TRBD2. The junction had 16 bases not matched to a gene; V was cut back by 7 bases and J by 0 bases. The germline V gene has CDR1 SGHRS and CDR2 YFSETQ. CDR3 length: 18 residues. The CDR3 DNA sequence: TGCGCCAGCGGTTATCCCCCGGAAGTAGCGGGGAGCACAGATACGCAGTATTTT. Its protein is CASGYPPEVAGSTDTQYF.

The CDR3 DNA is TGTGCCAGCTCACCACCTGGGACTAGCGGGGGGTCAAGTGAGCAGTTCTTC. This encodes CASSPPGTSGGSSEQFF. The chain employs TRBV18 and TRBJ2-1, with 15 bases that match TRBD2. This CDR3 has 17 residues. Germline V gives CDR1 KGHSH, CDR2 LQKENI. V dropped 0 bases and J dropped 9; count of bases not matched to a gene: 6. The full variable domain, rest sourced from reference TRBV18 and TRBJ2-1, is NAGVMQNPRHLVRRRGQEARLRCSPMKGHSHVYWYRQLPEEGLKFMVYLQKENIIDESGMPKERFSAEFPKEGPSILRIQQVVRGDSAAYFCASSPPGTSGGSSEQFFGPGTRLTVL.

The chain combines TRBV2 with TRBJ2-5; 7 bases map to TRBD1. V shed 6 bases, J shed 1 base, and the junction held 5 bases outside the gene matches. Germline CDR1 is SNHLY and CDR2 is FYNNEI. This CDR3 is 14 amino acids long. CDR3 in DNA: TGTGCCAGCAGCGACAGGGCCACCCAAGAGACCCAGTACTTC. Its translation: CASSDRATQETQYF.

The chain carries TRBV28 and TRBJ1-1; D is perhaps TRBD1 (5 bases). The V end was cut by 3 bases, the J end by 2 bases, with 10 bases between. Germline V gene lookup returns CDR1 MDHEN and CDR2 SYDVKM. The CDR3 covers 14 residues. The CDR3 spells CASSLEGPNTEAFF. CDR3 nucleotide sequence: TGTGCCAGCAGTTTGGAGGGGCCAAACACTGAAGCTTTCTTT.

This clone was counted ten times or more. The chain recombines TRBV7-9 with TRBJ1-3; D gene unclear. The CDR3 is made up of 14 amino acids. Between the trimmed V and J ends, which lost 8 bases and 4 bases, there was a span of 15 bases. CDR1 SEHNR and CDR2 FQNEAQ come from the germline V gene (reference sequence). CDR3 nucleotide sequence: TGTGCCAGCCCGAAGAACCGCGGAGGAAACACCATATATTTT. Translation gives CASPKNRGGNTIYF.

The chain recombines TRBV19 with TRBJ1-2; possibly TRBD1 for D (6 bases). Germline lookup yields CDR1 LNHDA and CDR2 SQIVND (reference sequence). This CDR3 spans 15 amino acids. V lost 7 bases and J lost 4, with 19 bases in between. CDR3 DNA: TGTGCCAGTAACACAGGGACCGCGCAGTCCTATGGCTACACCTTC. Amino acid sequence: CASNTGTAQSYGYTF.

This clone occurred once. The rearrangement links TRBV6-1 to TRBJ2-1; D gene uncertain. Per the germline V gene, CDR1 is MNHNS and CDR2 is SASEGT. CDR3 size: 13 residues. V was shortened by 3 bases and J by 2 bases, with 5 bases between the two germline ends. In DNA, the CDR3 is TGTGCCAGCAGTGAGATAGCCTACAATGAGCAGTTCTTC. Its translation: CASSEIAYNEQFF.

The chain joins TRBV19 to TRBJ1-1, with 7 positions matching TRBD1. The trim removed 5 bases at V and 5 bases at J, leaving 2 bases unmatched. In germline, CDR1 is LNHDA, CDR2 SQIVND (reference sequence). This CDR3 has 12 amino acids. The DNA for the CDR3 is TGTGCCAGTAGTTACAGGGGAACTGAAGCTTTCTTT. Translating it yields CASSYRGTEAFF. Using reference TRBV19 and TRBJ1-1 for the parts outside the CDR3, the full variable domain is DGGITQSPKYLFRKEGQNVTLSCEQNLNHDAMYWYRQDPGQGLRLIYYSQIVNDFQKGDIAEGYSVSREKKESFPLTVTSAQKNPTAFYLCASSYRGTEAFFGQGTRLTVV.

This chain connects TRBV7-8 to TRBJ1-1, with TRBD1 matching 8 bases. The CDR3 is made up of 14 amino acids. CDR1 and CDR2 from the germline V gene are SGHVS and FQNEAQ. Unmatched junction bases numbered 2, after V lost 3 bases and J lost 2 bases. The CDR3 protein is CASSLTGVNTEAFF. For the CDR3, the DNA is TGTGCCAGCAGCTTGACAGGGGTAAACACTGAAGCTTTCTTT.

In its sample, this clone was seen once. This chain links TRBV5-1 with TRBJ1-1, with 7 nucleotides matching TRBD1. After removal of 0 bases from V and 2 bases from J, the junction contained 4 bases not matched to a gene. The germline V gene has CDR1 SGHRS and CDR2 YFSETQ. The CDR3 consists of 15 residues. In nucleotides, the CDR3 is TGCGCCAGCAGCTTGGGAGGAGGGGGCAACACTGAAGCTTTCTTT. Its translation is CASSLGGGGNTEAFF. Supplemented by reference TRBV5-1 and TRBJ1-1, the full variable domain reads KAGVTQTPRYLIKTRGQQVTLSCSPISGHRSVSWYQQTPGQGLQFLFEYFSETQRNKGNFPGRFSGRQFSNSRSEMNVSTLELGDSALYLCASSLGGGGNTEAFFGQGTRLTVV.

The V and J genes are TRBV24-1 and TRBJ2-1; 7 bases line up with TRBD1. This CDR3 is 16 amino acids long. The J segment lost 0 bases and the V segment lost 5 bases, leaving 6 bases of the junction unmatched. Germline CDR1 KGHDR, CDR2 SFDVKD. As DNA, the CDR3 is TGTGCCACCAGTGGTCCGGGACAGAGCTCCTACAATGAGCAGTTCTTC. It is translated as CATSGPGQSSYNEQFF.

The chain employs TRBV3-1 (or the pseudogene TRBV3-2) and TRBJ2-3; D gene uncertain. Germline loops: CDR1 LGHDT, CDR2 YNNKEL (reference sequence). CDR3 length: 13 amino acids. The germline V and J ends were trimmed by 8 bases and 2 bases, with 11 bases remaining between them. CDR3 in amino acids: CASGQPPTDTQYF. For the CDR3, the DNA is TGTGCCAGCGGGCAGCCCCCCACAGATACGCAGTATTTT.

The chain has TRBV28 and TRBJ1-2; D gene ambiguous. The V end was cut by 1 base, the J end by 5 bases, with 11 bases between. CDR1 and CDR2 from the germline V gene are MDHEN and SYDVKM. The length of the CDR3 is 14 residues. The CDR3 sequence is CASSLLPGTYGYTF. As DNA, the CDR3 is TGTGCCAGCAGTTTATTACCTGGCACATATGGCTACACCTTC.

This chain connects TRBV11-2 to TRBJ2-1; 7 bases line up with TRBD1. The CDR3 contains 15 residues. Looked up from germline, CDR1 is SGHAT and CDR2 is FQNNGV. The ends lost 4 bases at V and 2 bases at J; junction bases unmatched: 5. CDR3 amino acids: CASSSRTGPYNEQFF. The CDR3 DNA reads as TGTGCCAGCAGCTCCCGGACAGGACCCTACAATGAGCAGTTCTTC. The full variable domain, in which reference TRBV11-2 and TRBJ2-1 provide the parts outside the CDR3, is EAGVAQSPRYKIIEKRQSVAFWCNPISGHATLYWYQQILGQGPKLLIQFQNNGVVDDSQLPKDRFSAERLKGVDSTLKIQPAKLEDSAVYLCASSSRTGPYNEQFFGPGTRLTVL.